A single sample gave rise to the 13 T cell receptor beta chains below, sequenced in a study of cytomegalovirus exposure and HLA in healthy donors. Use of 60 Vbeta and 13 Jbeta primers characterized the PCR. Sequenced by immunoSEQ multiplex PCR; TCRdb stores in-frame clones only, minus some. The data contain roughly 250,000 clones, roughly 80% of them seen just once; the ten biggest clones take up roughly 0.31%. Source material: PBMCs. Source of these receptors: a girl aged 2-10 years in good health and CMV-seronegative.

CDR3 DNA sequence: TGTGCCAGCAGTGAGGGTAACGCAGGAAACACTGAAGCTTTCTTT. It specifies CASSEGNAGNTEAFF. This rearrangement joins TRBV2 to TRBJ1-1, with D uncertain. CDR1 and CDR2 from the germline V gene are SNHLY and FYNNEI. V was pared by 3 bases and J by 2 bases, with 13 bases between. The CDR3 is 15 residues long.

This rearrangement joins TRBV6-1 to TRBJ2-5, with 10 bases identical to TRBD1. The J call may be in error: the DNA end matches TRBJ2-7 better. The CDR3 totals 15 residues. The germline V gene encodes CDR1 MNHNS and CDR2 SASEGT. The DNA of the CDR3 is TGTGCCAGCCGACATGGGACAGGGGACTTCTACGAGCAGTACTTC. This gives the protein CASRHGTGDFYEQYF.

The DNA for the CDR3 is TGTGCCAGCTCACCACGTCGGGGTGCCGGGGAGCTGTTTTTT. It yields the protein CASSPRRGAGELFF. This chain joins TRBV18 and TRBJ2-2; D is perhaps TRBD2 (5 bases). V was cut by 1 base and J by 6 bases, with 9 bases left in between. Germline V gene lookup returns CDR1 KGHSH and CDR2 LQKENI. This CDR3 has 14 amino acids.

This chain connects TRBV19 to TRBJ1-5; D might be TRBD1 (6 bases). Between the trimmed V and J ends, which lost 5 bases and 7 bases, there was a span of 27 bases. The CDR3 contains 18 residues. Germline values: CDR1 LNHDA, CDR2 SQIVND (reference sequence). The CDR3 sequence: CASSEGPRDILRGQPQHF. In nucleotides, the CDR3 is TGTGCCAGTAGTGAGGGGCCCCGGGACATCCTAAGGGGGCAGCCCCAGCATTTT.

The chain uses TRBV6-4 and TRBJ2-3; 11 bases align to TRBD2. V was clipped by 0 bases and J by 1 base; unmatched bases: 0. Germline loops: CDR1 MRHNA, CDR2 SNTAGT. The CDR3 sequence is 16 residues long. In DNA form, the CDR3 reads TGTGCCAGCAGTGACTCGACTAGCGGGGGCACAGATACGCAGTATTTT. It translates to CASSDSTSGGTDTQYF.

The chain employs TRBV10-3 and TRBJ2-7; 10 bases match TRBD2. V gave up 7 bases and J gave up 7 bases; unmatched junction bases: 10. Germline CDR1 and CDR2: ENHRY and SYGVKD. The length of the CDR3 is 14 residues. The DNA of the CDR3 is TGTGCCATCAAATTTACTAGCGGGGCTGAGGAGCAGTACTTC. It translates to CAIKFTSGAEEQYF.

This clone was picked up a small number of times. CDR3 nucleotides: TGTGCCAGCAGTTTATCCTTCAGGGCCTACGAGCAGTACTTC. Translation: CASSLSFRAYEQYF. The chain links TRBV27 to TRBJ2-7, with a possible D match to TRBD1 (5 bases). Germline V CDR1 and CDR2: MNHEY, SMNVEV (reference sequence). This CDR3 spans 14 amino acids. Trimming removed 0 bases from V and 2 bases from J, with 8 bases in between.

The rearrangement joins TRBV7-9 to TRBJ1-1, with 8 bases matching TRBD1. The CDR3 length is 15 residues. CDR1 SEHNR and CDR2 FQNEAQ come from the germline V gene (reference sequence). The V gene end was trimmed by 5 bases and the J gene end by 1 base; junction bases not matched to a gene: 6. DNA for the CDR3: TGTGCCAGCAGCCCAAAGGACAGGGAGAACACTGAAGCTTTCTTT. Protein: CASSPKDRENTEAFF.

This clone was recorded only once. CDR3 amino acids: CASTSPGKNQPQHF. Written as DNA, the CDR3 is TGTGCCAGTACAAGTCCGGGAAAGAATCAGCCCCAGCATTTT. The genes are TRBV19 and TRBJ1-5; no clear D gene. The V gene's germline CDR1 is LNHDA and CDR2 SQIVND (reference sequence). The CDR3 is made up of 14 amino acids. The V gene lost 7 bases and the J gene lost 4 bases, with 14 bases spanning the gap. The whole variable domain, remainder taken from reference TRBV19 and TRBJ1-5, is DGGITQSPKYLFRKEGQNVTLSCEQNLNHDAMYWYRQDPGQGLRLIYYSQIVNDFQKGDIAEGYSVSREKKESFPLTVTSAQKNPTAFYLCASTSPGKNQPQHFGDGTRLSIL.

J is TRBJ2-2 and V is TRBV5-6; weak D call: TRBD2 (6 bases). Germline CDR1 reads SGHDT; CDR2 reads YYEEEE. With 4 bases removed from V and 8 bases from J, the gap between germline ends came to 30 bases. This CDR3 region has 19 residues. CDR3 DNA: TGTGCCAGCAGCAACTCCCTTCAAGGTAGCGGATTTAGGACTGGGGAGCTGTTTTTT. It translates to CASSNSLQGSGFRTGELFF. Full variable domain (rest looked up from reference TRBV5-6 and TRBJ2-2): DAGVTQSPTHLIKTRGQQVTLRCSPKSGHDTVSWYQQALGQGPQFIFQYYEEEERQRGNFPDRFSGHQFPNYSSELNVNALLLGDSALYLCASSNSLQGSGFRTGELFFGEGSRLTVL.

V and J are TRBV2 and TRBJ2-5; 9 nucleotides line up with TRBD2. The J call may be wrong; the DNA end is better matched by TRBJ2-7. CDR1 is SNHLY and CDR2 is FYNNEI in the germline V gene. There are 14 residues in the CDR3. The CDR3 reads CASSGLADSYEQYF. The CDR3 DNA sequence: TGTGCCAGCAGTGGACTAGCGGATTCCTACGAGCAGTACTTC.

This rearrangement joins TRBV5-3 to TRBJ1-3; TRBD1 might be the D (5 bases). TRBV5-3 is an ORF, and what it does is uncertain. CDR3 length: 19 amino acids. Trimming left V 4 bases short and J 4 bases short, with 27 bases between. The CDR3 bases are TGTGCCAGAAGCGTCCCCCAAGCAAGGGTAGGGGTGGAAGGAAACACCATATATTTT. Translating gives CARSVPQARVGVEGNTIYF.

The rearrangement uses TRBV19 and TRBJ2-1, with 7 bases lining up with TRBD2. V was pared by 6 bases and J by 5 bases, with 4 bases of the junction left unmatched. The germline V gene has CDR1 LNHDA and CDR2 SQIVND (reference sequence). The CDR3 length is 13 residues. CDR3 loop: CASRRGSNNEQFF. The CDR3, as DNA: TGTGCCAGTAGGCGGGGGTCGAACAATGAGCAGTTCTTC.